These 8 T cell receptor beta chains were sequenced from one sample in a study of blood T cell repertoires in COVID-19. The table came from immunoSEQ multiplex PCR; TCRdb's copy has only in-frame clones and leaves some out. The sample has around 71,000 clones, around nine tenths seen once. Sequenced material: peripheral blood. Receptors originate from a woman in her fifties or sixties with acute or convalescent COVID-19.

The V gene is TRBV5-1, the J gene TRBJ2-5; unclear D gene. CDR1 is SGHRS and CDR2 is YFSETQ in the germline V gene. Trimming removed 4 bases from V and 0 bases from J, with 4 bases in between. The CDR3 is 12 residues long. CDR3 DNA sequence: TGCGCCAGCAGCCCGGACCAAGAGACCCAGTACTTC. As protein: CASSPDQETQYF.

This sequence joins TRBV6-5 and TRBJ2-5; D uncertain. The CDR3 consists of 12 residues. V gave up 6 bases and J gave up 5 bases, with 10 bases separating them. Germline-derived CDR1 and CDR2 are MNHEY and SVGAGI. In DNA, the CDR3 is TGTGCCAGCAGCTCAATGAGGGAGACCCAGTACTTC. Translation: CASSSMRETQYF.

The chain joins TRBV4-1 to TRBJ2-7; TRBD2 is a possible D gene (5 bases). Trimming removed 1 base from V and 5 bases from J, with 15 bases in between. Germline values: CDR1 MGHRA, CDR2 YSYEKL. The CDR3 loop spans 15 amino acids. CDR3 in DNA: TGCGCCAGCAGCCAAGCCCCGGGAAGTGGGCACGAGCAGTACTTC. It is translated as CASSQAPGSGHEQYF.

The rearrangement links TRBV5-4 to TRBJ2-7; TRBD2 matches 13 bases. V lost 4 bases and J lost 6; bases outside the gene matches: 13. Germline V gene data show CDR1 as SGHNT and CDR2 as YYREEE (reference sequence). The CDR3 is 17 amino acids. In DNA, the CDR3 is TGTGCCAGCAGCCTGAGACTAGCGGGAGGACGGCCTCTCGAGCAGTACTTC. Its protein product is CASSLRLAGGRPLEQYF. Supplemented by reference TRBV5-4 and TRBJ2-7, the full variable domain reads ETGVTQSPTHLIKTRGQQVTLRCSSQSGHNTVSWYQQALGQGPQFIFQYYREEENGRGNFPPRFSGLQFPNYSSELNVNALELDDSALYLCASSLRLAGGRPLEQYFGPGTRLTVT.

The V and J genes are TRBV2 and TRBJ2-3; TRBD1 aligns across 8 bases. The CDR3 has 14 amino acids. Germline V CDR1 and CDR2: SNHLY, FYNNEI. With V trimmed by 3 bases and J by 5 bases, 4 bases remained unmatched. CDR3: CASSDDRGRDTQYF. The CDR3 nucleotides are TGTGCCAGCAGTGACGACAGGGGACGAGATACGCAGTATTTT.

The chain uses TRBV7-9 and TRBJ2-5, with a tentative D call TRBD1 (6 bases). This CDR3 is built from 15 residues. Trimming removed 0 bases at V and 5 bases at J, with 13 bases between. CDR1 and CDR2 (germline): SEHNR, FQNEAQ (reference sequence). Written as DNA, the CDR3 is TGTGCCAGCAGCTTAGCCCAGGGGCGGCGGGAGACCCAGTACTTC. It yields the protein CASSLAQGRRETQYF.

This chain joins TRBV12-3 or TRBV12-4 and TRBJ2-1; possible D gene TRBD2, 6 bases. Trimming shortened V by 7 bases and J by 5 bases, and 12 bases separated the two germline ends. The CDR3 spans 13 residues. The CDR3 is CASTTPGDNEQFF. The DNA of the CDR3 is TGTGCCAGCACCACGCCGGGAGACAATGAGCAGTTCTTC.

The gene calls are TRBV5-1 and TRBJ2-1, with unresolved D. The CDR3 sequence is 16 residues long. V dropped 4 bases and J dropped 0 bases, with 14 bases sitting between them. CDR1 and CDR2 from the germline V gene are SGHRS and YFSETQ. This chain's CDR3 is CASSPARRSSYNEQFF. In DNA form, the CDR3 reads TGCGCCAGCAGCCCAGCCCGAAGGAGCTCCTACAATGAGCAGTTCTTC.